Described below is a single T cell receptor (beta chain) sequence and its context. Antigen unknown. The data derive from a study of neoadjuvant nivolumab and ipilimumab in lung cancer. Whole-study findings and limits: Pathologic regression was not significantly tied to TCR clonality. Compared with tumor-adjacent uninvolved lung, resected tumors showed greater richness and clonality.

The CDR3 contains 15 residues. Looked up from germline, CDR1 is SGHNT and CDR2 is YENEEA. The germline V and J ends were trimmed by 1 base and 3 bases, with 13 bases remaining between them. Libraries were prepared by immunoSEQ multiplex PCR; TCRdb keeps only in-frame clonotypes and omits some of them. The sample records some 4,000 clones, roughly 79% being singletons. This sample comprised normal lung tissue adjacent to the tumor, obtained after neoadjuvant nivolumab, alone or with ipilimumab, at or shortly before surgery. J is TRBJ2-7 and V is TRBV11-3; perhaps TRBD2 as D (6 bases). This sequence originates from an adult with non-small cell lung cancer. Some clones in this sample may be carry-over from other donors' samples. The CDR3 region has the DNA TGTGCCAGCAGCTTAGCAGGAGGGGCCTTCTACGAGCAGTACTTC. This gives the protein CASSLAGGAFYEQYF.